The present entry profiles one TCR beta chain with its context. Its specificity is unknown. It was with 60 Vbeta and 13 Jbeta primers that the PCR ran. Per the original data handling: Tens of millions of unique TCR beta chains, around 10 million of them shared, were counted by a later analysis. Method: immunoSEQ multiplex PCR; TCRdb's copy keeps in-frame clones and lacks some. The DNA gave D and trimming, while V, J and clone size come from that table. The sample yields a few hundred thousand clones, approximately 80% seen once. CDR1 is SGHNT and CDR2 is YENEEA in the germline V gene. The CDR3 contains 16 residues. Trimming removed 5 bases at V and 3 bases at J, with 16 bases between. These data belong to a study of cytomegalovirus exposure and HLA in healthy donors. Study results and caveats: The study recorded 160 or so TCR beta chains that were cytomegalovirus-associated. CMV serostatus was the sole immune exposure information available.

The receptor was derived from a woman aged 40 to 50 in good health and CMV-seronegative. Sequenced input: PBMCs. The gene calls are TRBV11-3 and TRBJ1-4, with a tentative D call TRBD1 (6 bases). CDR3 nucleotides: TGTGCCAGCAGCACCCGGGACACTGTGGCTAATGAAAAACTGTTTTTT. Its translation: CASSTRDTVANEKLFF.